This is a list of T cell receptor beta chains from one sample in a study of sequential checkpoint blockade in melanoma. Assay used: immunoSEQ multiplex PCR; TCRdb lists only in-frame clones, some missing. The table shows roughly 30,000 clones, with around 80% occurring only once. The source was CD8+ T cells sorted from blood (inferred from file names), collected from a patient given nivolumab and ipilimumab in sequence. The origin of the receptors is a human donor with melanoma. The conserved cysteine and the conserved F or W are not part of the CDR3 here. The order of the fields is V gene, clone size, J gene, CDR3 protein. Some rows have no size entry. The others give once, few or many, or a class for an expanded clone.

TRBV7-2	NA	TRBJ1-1	ATRGQLNTEAF
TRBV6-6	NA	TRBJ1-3	ASNDRGSTGNTIY
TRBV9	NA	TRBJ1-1	ASSDTGGGTEAF
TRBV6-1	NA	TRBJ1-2	ASSVTGEGGYT
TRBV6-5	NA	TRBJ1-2	ASSVDSYGGYT
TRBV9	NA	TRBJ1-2	ASSPPGQGYGYT
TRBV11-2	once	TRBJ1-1	ASSRLSDRNTEAF
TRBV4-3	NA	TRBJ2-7	ASSLSRGNEQY
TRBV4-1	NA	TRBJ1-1	ASSHPSLGKNTEAF
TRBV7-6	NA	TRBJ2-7	ASSLGGWEYEQY
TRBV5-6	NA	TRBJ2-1	ASSFSGYHNEQF
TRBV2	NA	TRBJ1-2	AGGALRGYT
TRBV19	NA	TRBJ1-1	ASSTTGNTEAF
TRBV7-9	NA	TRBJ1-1	ASSHNTEAF
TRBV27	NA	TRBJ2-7	ASSYAVDYEQY
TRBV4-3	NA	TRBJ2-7	ASSQEAWHTVNYEQY
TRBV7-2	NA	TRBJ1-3	ASSTTDSSGNTIY
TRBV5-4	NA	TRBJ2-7	ASSLAGIGYEQY
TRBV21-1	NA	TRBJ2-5	ASTNGTSCEGIYQETQY
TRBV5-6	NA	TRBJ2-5	ASSPGGRAQETQY
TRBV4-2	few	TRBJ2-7	ASSLARVRPDEQY
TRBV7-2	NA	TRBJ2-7	ASSLATVGEQY
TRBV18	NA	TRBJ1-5	ASSPQGTARYSNQPQH
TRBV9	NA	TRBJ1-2	ASSVDWGGGYT
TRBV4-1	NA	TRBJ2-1	ASSRLGLAGARNEQF
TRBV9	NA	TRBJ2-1	ASSGPWPREANEQF
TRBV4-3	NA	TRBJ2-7	ASSPDRGVYEQY
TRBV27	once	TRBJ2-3	ASSSGTSGGASDTQY
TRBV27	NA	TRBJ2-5	ASGSGETQY
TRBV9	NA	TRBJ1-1	ASSAQWVNTEAF
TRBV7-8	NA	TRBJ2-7	ASLGGRNEQY
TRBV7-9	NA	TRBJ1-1	ASNRWRGHTEAF
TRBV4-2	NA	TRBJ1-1	ASSPSWGTGGDTEAF
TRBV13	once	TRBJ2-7	ATRQFVSYEQY
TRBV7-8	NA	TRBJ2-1	ASNEAGVGEDSNEQF
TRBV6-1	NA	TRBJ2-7	ASSGKLAGGYEQY
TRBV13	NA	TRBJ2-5	ASSQSGGPEETQY
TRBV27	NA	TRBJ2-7	ASSLSGGAVSYEQY
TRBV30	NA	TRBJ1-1	AWGTQNTEAF
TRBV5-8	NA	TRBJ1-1	ASSSLGGPEAF
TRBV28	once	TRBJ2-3	ASSPPSYKWGTSTDTQY
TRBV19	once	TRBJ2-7	ASSFAGTGRYEQY
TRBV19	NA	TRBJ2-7	ASSMGLPYEQY
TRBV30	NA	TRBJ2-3	AWSAQWTDTQY
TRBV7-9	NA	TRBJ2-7	ASSSPGHGSEQY
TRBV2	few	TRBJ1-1	ASRGVGTEAF
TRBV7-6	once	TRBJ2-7	ASSSRDYEQY
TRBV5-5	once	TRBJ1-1	ASSLSGQGATEAF
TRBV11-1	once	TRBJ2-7	AIRGLGFNEQY
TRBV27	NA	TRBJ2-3	ASKVGAGAFTDTQY
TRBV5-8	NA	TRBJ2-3	ASSLAKYADTQY
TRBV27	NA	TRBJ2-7	ASSLSPSYEQY
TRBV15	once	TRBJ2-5	ATSRVTRAEETQY
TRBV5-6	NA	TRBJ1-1	ASSFDRGEAF
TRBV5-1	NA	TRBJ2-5	ASSLEPSGKETQY
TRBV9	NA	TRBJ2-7	ASSWGQTYEQY